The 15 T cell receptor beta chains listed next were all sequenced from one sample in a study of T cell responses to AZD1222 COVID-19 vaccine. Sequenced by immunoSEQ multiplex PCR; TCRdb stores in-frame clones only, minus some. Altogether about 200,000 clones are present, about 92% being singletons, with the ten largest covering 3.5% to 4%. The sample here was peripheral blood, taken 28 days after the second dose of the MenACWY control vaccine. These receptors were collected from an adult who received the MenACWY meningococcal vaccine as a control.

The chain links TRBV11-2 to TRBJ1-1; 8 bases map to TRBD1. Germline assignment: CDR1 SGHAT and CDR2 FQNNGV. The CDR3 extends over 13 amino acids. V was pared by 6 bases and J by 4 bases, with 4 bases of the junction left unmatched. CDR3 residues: CASSPTGGTEAFF. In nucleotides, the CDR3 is TGTGCCAGCAGTCCAACAGGGGGCACTGAAGCTTTCTTT.

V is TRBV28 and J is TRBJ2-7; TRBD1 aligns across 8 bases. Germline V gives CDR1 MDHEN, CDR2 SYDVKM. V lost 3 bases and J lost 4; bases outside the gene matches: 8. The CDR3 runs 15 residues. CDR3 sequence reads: CASSFPQGARYEQYF. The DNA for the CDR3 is TGTGCCAGCAGTTTCCCGCAGGGGGCGAGATACGAGCAGTACTTC.

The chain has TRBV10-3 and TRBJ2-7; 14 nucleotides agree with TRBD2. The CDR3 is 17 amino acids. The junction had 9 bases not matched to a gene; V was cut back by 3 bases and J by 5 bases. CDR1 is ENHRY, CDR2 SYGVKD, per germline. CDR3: CAISEPGLAGATDEQYF. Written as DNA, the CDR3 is TGTGCCATCAGTGAACCGGGACTAGCGGGAGCGACTGACGAGCAGTACTTC.

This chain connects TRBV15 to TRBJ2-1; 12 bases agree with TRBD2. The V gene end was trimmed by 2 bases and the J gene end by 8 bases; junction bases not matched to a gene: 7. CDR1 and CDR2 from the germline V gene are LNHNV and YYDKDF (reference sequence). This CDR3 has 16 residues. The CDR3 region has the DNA TGTGCCACCAGCAGACAGACTAGCGGGAGATTCCATGAGCAGTTCTTC. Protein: CATSRQTSGRFHEQFF. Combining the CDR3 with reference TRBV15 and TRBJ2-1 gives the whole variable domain DAMVIQNPRYQVTQFGKPVTLSCSQTLNHNVMYWYQQKSSQAPKLLFHYYDKDFNNEADTPDNFQSRRPNTSFCFLDIRSPGLGDTAMYLCATSRQTSGRFHEQFFGPGTRLTVL.

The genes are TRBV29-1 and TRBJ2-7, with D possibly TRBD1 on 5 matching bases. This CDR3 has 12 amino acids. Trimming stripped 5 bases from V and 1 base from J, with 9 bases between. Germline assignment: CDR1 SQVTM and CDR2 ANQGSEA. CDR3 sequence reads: CSVRAGSYEQYF. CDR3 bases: TGCAGCGTTAGGGCAGGGTCCTACGAGCAGTACTTC.

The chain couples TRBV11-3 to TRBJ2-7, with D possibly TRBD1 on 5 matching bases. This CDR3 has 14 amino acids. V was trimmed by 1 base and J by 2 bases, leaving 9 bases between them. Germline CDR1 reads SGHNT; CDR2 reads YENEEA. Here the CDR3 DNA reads TGTGCCAGCAGCTTAGGACAGATCGCCTACGAGCAGTACTTC. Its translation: CASSLGQIAYEQYF.

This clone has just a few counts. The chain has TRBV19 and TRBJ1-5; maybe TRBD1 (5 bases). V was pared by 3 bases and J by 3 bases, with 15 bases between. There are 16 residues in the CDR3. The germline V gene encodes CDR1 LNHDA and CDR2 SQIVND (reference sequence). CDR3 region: CASSMGRQINNQPQHF. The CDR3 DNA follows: TGTGCCAGTAGTATGGGGCGGCAGATAAACAATCAGCCCCAGCATTTT.

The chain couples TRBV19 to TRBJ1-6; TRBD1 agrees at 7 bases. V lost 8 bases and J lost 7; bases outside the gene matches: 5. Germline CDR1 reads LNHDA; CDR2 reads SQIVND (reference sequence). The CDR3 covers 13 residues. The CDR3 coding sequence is TGTGCCAGTGGAGACAGGGCGAATTCACCCCTCCACTTT. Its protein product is CASGDRANSPLHF.

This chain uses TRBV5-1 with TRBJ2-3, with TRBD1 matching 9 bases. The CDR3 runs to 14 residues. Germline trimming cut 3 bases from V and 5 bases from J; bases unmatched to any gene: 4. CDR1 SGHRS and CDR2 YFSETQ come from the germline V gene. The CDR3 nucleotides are TGCGCCAGCAGCTACGACAGGGGGAAAGATACGCAGTATTTT. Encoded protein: CASSYDRGKDTQYF.

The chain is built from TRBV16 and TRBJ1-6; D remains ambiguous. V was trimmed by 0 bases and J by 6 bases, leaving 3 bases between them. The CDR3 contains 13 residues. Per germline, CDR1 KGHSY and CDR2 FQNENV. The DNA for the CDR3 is TGTGCCAGCAGCCAATCTGGTAATTCACCCCTCCACTTT. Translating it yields CASSQSGNSPLHF.

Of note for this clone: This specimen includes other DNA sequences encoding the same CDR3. CDR3 loop: CASSPPGSNEKLFF. The CDR3 DNA is TGTGCCAGCTCACCCCCCGGGAGTAATGAAAAACTGTTTTTT. The rearrangement joins TRBV18 to TRBJ1-4; the D is unclear. Trimming took 3 bases from V and 4 from J, leaving 9 bases between them. Germline V CDR1 and CDR2: KGHSH, LQKENI. This CDR3 is built from 14 residues.

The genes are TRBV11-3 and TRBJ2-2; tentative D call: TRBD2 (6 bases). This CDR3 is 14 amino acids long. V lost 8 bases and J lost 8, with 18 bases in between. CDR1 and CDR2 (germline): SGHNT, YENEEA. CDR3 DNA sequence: TGTGCCAGCCGCGGGGAGTACCCCAGTGGGGAGCTGTTTTTT. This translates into CASRGEYPSGELFF.

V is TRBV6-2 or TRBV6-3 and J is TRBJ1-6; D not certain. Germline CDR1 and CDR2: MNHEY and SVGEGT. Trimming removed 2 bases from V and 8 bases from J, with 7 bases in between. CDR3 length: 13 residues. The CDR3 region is CASSYGQYSPLHF. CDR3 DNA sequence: TGTGCCAGCAGTTACGGCCAGTATTCACCCCTCCACTTT.

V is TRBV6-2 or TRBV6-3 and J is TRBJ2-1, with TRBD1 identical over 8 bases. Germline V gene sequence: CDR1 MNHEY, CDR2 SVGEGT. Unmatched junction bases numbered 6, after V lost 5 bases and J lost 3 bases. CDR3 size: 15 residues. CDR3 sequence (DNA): TGTGCCAGCAGTCCAGACAGGGGCCTCTACAATGAGCAGTTCTTC. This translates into CASSPDRGLYNEQFF.

DNA for the CDR3: TGTGCCAGCAGCTTAGCGCACGCAGATACGCAGTATTTT. Translating gives CASSLAHADTQYF. The chain combines TRBV11-1 with TRBJ2-3; D gene uncertain. The V gene's germline CDR1 is SGHAT and CDR2 FQDESV (reference sequence). The CDR3 has 13 residues. Trimming pared 0 bases from V and 4 bases from J, leaving 5 bases between.